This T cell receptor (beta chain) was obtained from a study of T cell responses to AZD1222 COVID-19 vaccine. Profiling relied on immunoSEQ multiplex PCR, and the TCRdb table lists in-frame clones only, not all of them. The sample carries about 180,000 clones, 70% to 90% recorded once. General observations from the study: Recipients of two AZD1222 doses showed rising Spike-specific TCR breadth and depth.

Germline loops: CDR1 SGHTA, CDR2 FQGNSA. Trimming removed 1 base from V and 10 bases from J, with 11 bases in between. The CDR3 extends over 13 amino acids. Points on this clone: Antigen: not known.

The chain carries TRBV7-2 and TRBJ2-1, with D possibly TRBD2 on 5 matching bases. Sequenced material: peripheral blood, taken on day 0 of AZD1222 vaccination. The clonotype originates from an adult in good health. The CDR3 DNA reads TGTGCCAGCAGCTTAGGGACTGAAAGGGAGCAGTTCTTC. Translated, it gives CASSLGTEREQFF. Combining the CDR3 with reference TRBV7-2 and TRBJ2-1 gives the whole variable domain GAGVSQSPSNKVTEKGKDVELRCDPISGHTALYWYRQSLGQGLEFLIYFQGNSAPDKSGLPSDRFSAERTGGSVSTLTIQRTQQEDSAVYLCASSLGTEREQFFGPGTRLTVL.